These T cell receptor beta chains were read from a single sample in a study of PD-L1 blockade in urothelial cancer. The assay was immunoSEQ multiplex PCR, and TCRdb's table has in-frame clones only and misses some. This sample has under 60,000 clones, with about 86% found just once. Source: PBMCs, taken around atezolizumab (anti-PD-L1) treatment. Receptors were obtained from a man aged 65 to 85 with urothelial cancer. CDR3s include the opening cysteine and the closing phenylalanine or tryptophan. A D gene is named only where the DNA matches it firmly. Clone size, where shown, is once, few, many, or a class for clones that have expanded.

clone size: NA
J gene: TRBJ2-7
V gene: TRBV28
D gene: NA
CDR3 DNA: TGTGCCAGCTTGGGTTACGGAGACTACGAGCAGTACTTC
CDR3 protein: CASLGYGDYEQYF

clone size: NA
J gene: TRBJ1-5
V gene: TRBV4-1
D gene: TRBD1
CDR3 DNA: TGCGCCAGCAGCCCTTACGACAGGGCGAATCAGCCCCAGCATTTT
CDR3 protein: CASSPYDRANQPQHF

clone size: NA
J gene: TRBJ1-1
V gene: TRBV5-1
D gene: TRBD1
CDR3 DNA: TGCGCCAGCAGACCCGGGACAGGGGGCGTGAAGTCTGAAGCTTTCTTT
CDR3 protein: CASRPGTGGVKSEAFF

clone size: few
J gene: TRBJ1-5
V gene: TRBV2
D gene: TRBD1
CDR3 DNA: TGTGCCAGCAGTGAAAGGTCAGGGGGTGGTCAGCCCCAGCATTTT
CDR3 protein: CASSERSGGGQPQHF

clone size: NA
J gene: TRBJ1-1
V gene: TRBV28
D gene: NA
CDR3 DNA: TGTGCCAGCAAACCCTCTTCTCCGAACAGTAATGAAGCTTTCTTT
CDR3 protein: CASKPSSPNSNEAFF

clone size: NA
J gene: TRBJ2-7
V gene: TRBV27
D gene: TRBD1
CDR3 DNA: TGTGCCAGCAGACGTACTTCCGGGACAGGGGGCGAGCAGTACTTC
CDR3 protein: CASRRTSGTGGEQYF

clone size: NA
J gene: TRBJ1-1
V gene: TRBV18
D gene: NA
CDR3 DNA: TGTGCCAGCTCAGAAACCAGGGACACTGAAGCTTTCTTT
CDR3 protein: CASSETRDTEAFF

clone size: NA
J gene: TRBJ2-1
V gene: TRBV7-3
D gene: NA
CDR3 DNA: TGTGCCAGCAGCTATTTAGGGGGATCCTACAATGAGCAGTTCTTC
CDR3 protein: CASSYLGGSYNEQFF

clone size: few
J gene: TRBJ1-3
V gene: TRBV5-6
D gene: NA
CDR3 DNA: TGTGCCAGCAGCCTCGTGGGGGGGAGCTCTGGAAACACCATATATTTT
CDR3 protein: CASSLVGGSSGNTIYF

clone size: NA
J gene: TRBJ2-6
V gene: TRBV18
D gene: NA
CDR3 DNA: TGTGCCAGCTCACCGGGGCCCGGCGGGGCCAACGTCCTGACTTTC
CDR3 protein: CASSPGPGGANVLTF

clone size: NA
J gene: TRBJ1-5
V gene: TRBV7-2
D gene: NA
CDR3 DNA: TGTGCCAGCAGCTTAGGCCAGGGTAGCAATCAGCCCCAGCATTTT
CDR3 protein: CASSLGQGSNQPQHF

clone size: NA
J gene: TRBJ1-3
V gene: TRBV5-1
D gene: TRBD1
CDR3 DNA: TGCGCCAGCAGCCTTAATGGACAGGGGTCTTTCTCTGGAAACACCATATATTTT
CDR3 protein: CASSLNGQGSFSGNTIYF

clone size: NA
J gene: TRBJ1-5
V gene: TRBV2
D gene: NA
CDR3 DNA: TGTGCCAGCAGTGAAGTATCTCCCAGCAATCAGCCCCAGCATTTT
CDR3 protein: CASSEVSPSNQPQHF

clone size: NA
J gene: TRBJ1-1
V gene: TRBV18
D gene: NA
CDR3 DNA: TGTGCCAGCTCACCATTCGGGTCATCCACTGAAGCTTTCTTT
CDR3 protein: CASSPFGSSTEAFF

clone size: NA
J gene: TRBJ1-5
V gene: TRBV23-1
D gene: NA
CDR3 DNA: TGCGCCAGCAGTCAATCGAATTTTAAGGGGCAACTCGGACAGCCCCAGCATTTT
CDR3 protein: CASSQSNFKGQLGQPQHF

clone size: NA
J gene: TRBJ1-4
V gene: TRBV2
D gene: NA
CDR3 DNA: TGTGCCAGCAACAGCTCCCCTGGAAAACTGTTTTTT
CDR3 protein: CASNSSPGKLFF

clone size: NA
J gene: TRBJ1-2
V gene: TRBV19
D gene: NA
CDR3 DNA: TGTGCCAGTAGTATATGGCAGCCAGAGGGTGGCTACACCTTC
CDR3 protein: CASSIWQPEGGYTF

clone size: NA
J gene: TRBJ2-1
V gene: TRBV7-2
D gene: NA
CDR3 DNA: TGTGCCAGCAGCTTAGGTCCAGGGACTTACAATGAGCAGTTCTTC
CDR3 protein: CASSLGPGTYNEQFF

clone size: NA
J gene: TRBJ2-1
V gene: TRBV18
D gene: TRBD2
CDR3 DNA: TGTGCCAGCTCACCCAGTCTAGCGGGAAAATACAATGAGCAGTTCTTC
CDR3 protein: CASSPSLAGKYNEQFF

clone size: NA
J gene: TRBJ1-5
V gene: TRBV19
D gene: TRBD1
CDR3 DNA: TGTGCCAGTAGTATCGCCAGGGGGCAAAATCAGCCCCAGCATTTT
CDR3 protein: CASSIARGQNQPQHF

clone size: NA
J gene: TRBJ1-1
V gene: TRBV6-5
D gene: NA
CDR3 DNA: TGTGCCAGCTACGACACTAGTAACACTGAAGCTTTCTTT
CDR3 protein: CASYDTSNTEAFF

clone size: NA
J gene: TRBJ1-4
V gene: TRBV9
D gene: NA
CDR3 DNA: TGTGCCAGCAGCGTAACCTCGGGGTTAACTAATGAAAAACTGTTTTTT
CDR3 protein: CASSVTSGLTNEKLFF

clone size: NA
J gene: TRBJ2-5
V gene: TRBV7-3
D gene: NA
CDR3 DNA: TGTGCCAGCAGCCGGAGCGGCCAAGAGACCCAGTACTTC
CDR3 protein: CASSRSGQETQYF

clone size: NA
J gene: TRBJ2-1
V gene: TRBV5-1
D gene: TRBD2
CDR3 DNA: TGCGCCAGCAGCTTAGTAGTAGCGGGAGGAAATGAGCAGTTCTTC
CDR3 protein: CASSLVVAGGNEQFF

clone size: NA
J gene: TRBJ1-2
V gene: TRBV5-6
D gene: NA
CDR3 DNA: TGTGCCAGCAGTCTGGTCGGGCCGCGGGGCTATGGCTACACCTTC
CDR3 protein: CASSLVGPRGYGYTF

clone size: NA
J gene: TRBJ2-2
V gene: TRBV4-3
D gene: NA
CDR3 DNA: TGCGCCAGCAGCCTCCTGGTGGCGGGAAACACCGGGGAGCTGTTTTTT
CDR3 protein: CASSLLVAGNTGELFF

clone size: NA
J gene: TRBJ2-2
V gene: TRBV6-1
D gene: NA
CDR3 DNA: TGTGCCAGCGGGGCGTCCGGGGAGCTGTTTTTT
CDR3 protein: CASGASGELFF